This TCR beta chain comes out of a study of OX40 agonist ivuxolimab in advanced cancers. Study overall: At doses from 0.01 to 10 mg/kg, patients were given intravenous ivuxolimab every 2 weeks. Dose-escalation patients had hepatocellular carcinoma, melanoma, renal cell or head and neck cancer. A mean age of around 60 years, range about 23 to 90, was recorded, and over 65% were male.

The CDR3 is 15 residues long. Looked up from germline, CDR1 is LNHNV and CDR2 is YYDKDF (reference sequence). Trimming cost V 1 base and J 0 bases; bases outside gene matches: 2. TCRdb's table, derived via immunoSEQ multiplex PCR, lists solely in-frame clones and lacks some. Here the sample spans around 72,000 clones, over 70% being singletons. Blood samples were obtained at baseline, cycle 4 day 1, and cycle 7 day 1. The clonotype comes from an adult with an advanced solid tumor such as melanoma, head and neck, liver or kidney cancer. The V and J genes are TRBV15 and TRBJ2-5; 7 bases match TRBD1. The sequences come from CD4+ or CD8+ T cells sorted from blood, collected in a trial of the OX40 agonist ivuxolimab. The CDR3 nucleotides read TGTGCCACCAGCAGAGTACAGGGGTACCAAGAGACCCAGTACTTC. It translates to CATSRVQGYQETQYF.